Below, 3 T cell receptor beta chains from the same sample are listed, as sequenced in a study of T cells after yellow fever vaccination (dated by TCRdb to between 2019 and 2020). Interpreted using the paper, the treatment or condition label stands for: live attenuated yellow fever vaccine strain. The library was produced with 5' RACE. The instrument given in TCRdb is Illumina HiSeq 2500. TCRdb passed the public sequencing reads through fastp at Q25 and MiXCR, retaining productive beta sequences. Every entry covers one CDR3 protein and lists the most common genes and DNA from its rows. The table for this sample lists around 53,000 distinct CDR3 sequences; 6.5% to 8% of them were counted only once. Approximately 24% of the sample is taken by the ten largest. Sequenced material: CD8+ T cells not binding an NS4B(214-222) dextramer, sorted from PBMCs, taken more than 35 days after the first yellow fever vaccination. The cell subset or site label, as the study defines it: NS4B epitope dextramer-negative CD8 T cells. These receptors all stem from a man aged 18 to 30 who received the YFV17D yellow fever vaccine.

This clonotype was found a few times. The chain employs TRBV14 and TRBJ1-6; tentative D call: TRBD1 (6 bases). CDR1 is SGHDN and CDR2 is FVKESK in the germline V gene. Trimming shortened V by 8 bases and J by 10 bases, and 15 bases separated the two germline ends. This CDR3 is 13 amino acids long. The CDR3 DNA sequence: TGTGCCAGCCAGGGGTGGGGTGTGTCACCCCTCCACTTT. This gives the protein CASQGWGVSPLHF.

This clonotype was counted a few times. This chain connects TRBV7-6 to TRBJ2-6; D not certain. The CDR3 loop spans 15 amino acids. Germline CDR1 reads SGHVS; CDR2 reads FNYEAQ. Trimming left V 5 bases short and J 0 bases short, with 8 bases between. CDR3 nucleotide sequence: TGTGCCAGCAGCCCGATTGGCTCTGGGGCCAACGTCCTGACTTTC. It codes for CASSPIGSGANVLTF.

This clonotype was counted at least ten times. This chain uses TRBV4-3 with TRBJ2-3, with 8 bases matching TRBD1. CDR1 is LGHNA and CDR2 is YSLEER in the germline V gene. The CDR3 is 16 amino acids. The J segment lost 4 bases and the V segment lost 0 bases, leaving 6 bases of the junction unmatched. The CDR3 reads CASSQDLQGAPDTQYF. CDR3 in DNA: TGCGCCAGCAGCCAAGATCTGCAGGGGGCCCCAGATACGCAGTATTTT.